This TCR beta chain was observed in a study of T cells in Graves' hyperthyroidism and ophthalmopathy (dated by TCRdb to between 2018 and 2020). Background on the whole study: Peripheral blood samples were taken at the time of initial diagnosis, prior to any treatment. The roughly 100 discovery patients were divided at random into training and test sets in a 7:3 ratio. The paper reports TCR Vbeta CDR3 sequencing of over 120 peripheral blood samples: 40 or so ophthalmopathy, 75 to 80 hyperthyroidism and around 17 progressor patients. Following sampling, methimazole starting at 30 mg daily was given to hyperthyroidism patients, and high-dose intravenous methylprednisolone was given to ophthalmopathy patients. In addition, the study compared T-cell repertoires in thyroid tissue and in blood from six Graves' hyperthyroidism patients. Prospective prediction of ophthalmopathy was tested in an independent validation cohort consisting of fewer than 20 hyperthyroidism patients and more than 15 patients who later progressed to ophthalmopathy. A discovery cohort of roughly 96 patients, about 40 with Graves' ophthalmopathy and 55 to 65 with stable Graves' hyperthyroidism, was used to find distinguishing TCR V-J signatures.

Per the germline V gene (reference sequence), MNHEY is the CDR1 and SMNVEV is the CDR2. V was cut back by 3 bases and J by 0 bases, leaving a gap of 15 bases between them. The CDR3, from cysteine to phenylalanine, totals 18 residues. Only the CDR3 DNA is retained, 54 bases long and in frame from the first base. In the ophthalmopathy patients, disease was moderately to severely active, with a Clinical Activity Score of 3 or more, a NOSPECS grade of 4 or more, and a duration of less than 3 months. The study excluded patients with uncontrolled infections, other autoimmune diseases, pregnancy or lactation. Diagnoses were based on clinical symptoms, serum thyroxine and TRAb, thyroid ultrasound and orbital computed tomography. PBMCs were isolated from roughly 10 ml of fresh peripheral blood by Ficoll-Paque density gradient centrifugation. Total RNA was extracted using Trizol reagent, and RNA quality was assessed on an Agilent 2100 Bioanalyzer.

The research as a whole found: Ophthalmopathy was separated from stable hyperthyroidism by a 13 V-J signature model, with approximately 86% sensitivity and just over 81% specificity obtained in cross-validation and 80%/75% obtained in testing. Blood samples also contained most of the expanded thyroid clonotypes (frequency above 0.001), which suggests that blood repertoires may reflect thyroid immune responses. No statistical method was used to fix the sample size in advance, and group allocation was not hidden from the investigators. During validation, the model predicted progression to ophthalmopathy a median of approximately 7 months ahead of onset, with almost 71% sensitivity and about 72% specificity.

The TCR beta CDR3 regions were amplified from RNA transcripts. For the first round of RT-PCR on the TCR CDR3, the HTBI primer set was used together with the Qiagen OneStep RT-PCR kit. Libraries were constructed in a second round of multiplex PCR, after which size selection and purification were carried out. Libraries were sequenced paired-end with 100 bp reads on an Illumina HiSeq2000. As for how the authors treated the data: SOAPnuke was used to process the raw data, with reads discarded if the reads contained adapters or uncalled bases, had a mean Phred below 15, or lacked an exact constant-primer or identifier match. High-quality paired reads were merged using COPE v1.2.5, and each unique nucleotide sequence was defined as a clonotype. MiTCR v1.1 was used to align the clonotypes against IMGT TRBV, TRBD and TRBJ reference segments. Only V-J combinations with frequency above 0.0001, covering about 99% of repertoires, were analysed. The TCS score was defined as the ratio of F50 (clonal expansion) to E x V (chaos), calculated using BLOSUM62-based TCRdist between CDR3 peptides within each V-J. Welch's t-statistics and random forest reduced just over 500 V-J features to 13, which were used in a naive Bayes classifier (R e1071). The similarity between thyroid and blood repertoires was quantified using the Morisita-Horn index. Through fastp at Q25 and MiXCR, TCRdb rebuilt clones from the public reads, retaining in-frame beta chains. All rows with the same CDR3 protein become a single entry with the most common DNA and genes. These V and J calls derive from TCRdb rather than the authors' analysis. This sample comprises hundreds of thousands of distinct CDR3 sequences, under 15% of them detected only once. Over 3.5% of the sample rests with the top ten.

This clonotype was picked up many times. The specificity of this receptor is unknown. Within one base of it there is no much larger clone, and no base qualities were kept. The source material was blood. The sequence is built from TRBV27 and TRBJ2-6; the best D guess is TRBD1, with 6 bases matching. The source of this sequence is a woman aged 40 to 49 with Graves' ophthalmopathy. The CDR3 reads CASSLRGYSYSGANVLTF. The nucleotides read TGTGCCAGCAGTTTGAGGGGGTACTCCTACTCTGGGGCCAACGTCCTGACTTTC.